This TCR beta chain stems from a study of T cell changes during pregnancy in multiple sclerosis. V dropped 3 bases and J dropped 0 bases, with 23 bases sitting between them. This CDR3 has 19 amino acids. CDR1 MGHRA and CDR2 YSYEKL come from the germline V gene. Data came from immunoSEQ multiplex PCR; TCRdb stores just in-frame clones and leaves some out. The sample includes some 75,000 clones, roughly 96% seen only once; the top ten take more than 0.85%. The sequence came from a female donor with multiple sclerosis, enrolled in a pregnancy study. This material consisted of peripheral blood, taken in the second trimester of pregnancy. The chain combines TRBV4-1 with TRBJ1-1; TRBD1 is a possible D gene (6 bases). CDR3 nucleotides: TGCGCCAGCAGCCACGCTCGGGTCAGGGGCCTTCTCCTGAACACTGAAGCTTTCTTT. The encoded protein is CASSHARVRGLLLNTEAFF.